This T cell receptor (beta chain) was observed in a study of CD8 T cells in ankylosing spondylitis (dated by TCRdb to the late 2010s). Study-level background: T cell receptor beta repertoires were profiled in healthy donors and ankylosing spondylitis patients so that disease-linked TCR variants could be found. The full study cohort comprised some 27 ankylosing spondylitis patients and 85 to 120 healthy donors. Samples of peripheral blood were taken, and for ankylosing spondylitis patients, synovial fluid was collected as well. The paper as a whole reports these results and caveats: A TCR beta motif of about eight highly homologous amino acid variants appeared characteristic of blood from ankylosing spondylitis patients. Some motif variants had previously been reported in the synovial fluid and blood of reactive arthritis patients, which suggests shared mechanisms of disease initiation. The disease-linked clones were reported as significantly enriched in matched synovial fluid samples from ankylosing spondylitis patients. In peripheral blood, the disease-linked clones were found at relatively low frequencies and had a CD8+ phenotype.

The sequencer was an Illumina HiSeq 2500. TCR beta libraries were prepared by quantitative 5'-RACE with molecular barcodes. The original pipeline was this. To identify disease-linked TCR variants, a new computational method was used, one built on a probabilistic model of VDJ rearrangement. TCRdb handled the public reads itself, with Q25 trimming in fastp and clone calling in MiXCR, and kept productive beta chains. Rows with a matching CDR3 protein are joined into one entry that keeps the most common DNA and genes. The V and J calls reflect TCRdb's pipeline rather than the authors' work. The sample table shows 250,000 to 300,000 distinct CDR3 sequences, and 15% to 20% are seen once. The ten largest account for around 7.8% of the sample. This clonotype was seen a handful of times. The antigen this receptor binds is unknown. Base qualities are missing; no much larger clone stands one base away. V drops 3 bases and J drops 8 bases, leaving 13 bases in between. Including cysteine and phenylalanine, the CDR3 has 13 amino acids. Of all the DNA, just the CDR3 is kept, 39 bases in frame from base 1.

Sequencing was performed on blood, either unsorted or a sorted T cell fraction (not recorded which). This receptor was identified in a male donor with ankylosing spondylitis or in good health (not recorded which). The chain links TRBV12-3 or TRBV12-4 with TRBJ1-2; the D gene assignment is ambiguous. The nucleotide sequence is given as TGTGCCAGCAGTTTTAGGGTGCCTCACGGCTACACCTTC. Translated, it reads CASSFRVPHGYTF.